These 29 T cell receptor beta chains were all obtained from the same sample, sequenced in a study of shared clonotypes between healthy human individuals. Only in-frame clones appear in the TCRdb table, and some are missing; sequencing was by immunoSEQ multiplex PCR. The sample consists of 2 million to 2.5 million clones, around 95% of them appearing once. The sample comprised naive CD4+ T cells sorted from blood. Noted subset: CD45RA+ positively selected. All receptors come from a man between 18 and 29 years old in good health.

This sequence joins TRBV5-6 and TRBJ2-5; 7 positions match TRBD1. The length of the CDR3 is 15 residues. V lost 0 bases to trimming and J lost 3 bases; unmatched junction nucleotides: 5. CDR1 SGHDT and CDR2 YYEEEE come from the germline V gene. The CDR3 sequence is CASSLGAGGKETQYF. Here the CDR3 DNA reads TGTGCCAGCAGCTTGGGGGCAGGGGGTAAAGAGACCCAGTACTTC.

The rearrangement joins TRBV5-1 to TRBJ2-1, with 9 positions matching TRBD2. The germline CDR1 and CDR2 sequences are SGHRS and YFSETQ. Trimming cost V 1 base and J 10 bases; bases outside gene matches: 15. The CDR3 spans 17 residues. Here the CDR3 DNA reads TGCGCCAGCAGCTTGTCGTTTCTAATAGCGGGGGCGGCGGAGCAGTTCTTC. The encoded protein is CASSLSFLIAGAAEQFF.

The chain uses TRBV5-5 and TRBJ1-2, with TRBD1 identical over 10 bases. Germline assignment: CDR1 SGHKS and CDR2 YYEKEE (reference sequence). The CDR3 runs to 18 residues. V lost 2 bases to trimming and J lost 5 bases; unmatched junction nucleotides: 15. CDR3 region: CASSFRAPGQGSGYGYTF. CDR3 in DNA: TGTGCCAGCAGCTTTAGGGCACCGGGACAGGGGAGTGGATATGGCTACACCTTC.

The chain joins TRBV30 to TRBJ1-3, with D possibly being TRBD1 (6 bases). CDR3 length: 13 amino acids. Germline values: CDR1 GTSNPN, CDR2 SVGIG (reference sequence). Trimming took 4 bases from V and 4 from J, leaving 11 bases between them. The CDR3 DNA sequence: TGTGCCTGGAAGGAGGGGGGCGGAAACACCATATATTTT. Translation gives CAWKEGGGNTIYF.

The chain couples TRBV5-1 to TRBJ1-1; no firm D call. The CDR3 is made up of 16 amino acids. V was cut by 1 base and J by 1 base, with 14 bases left in between. Germline V gene sequence: CDR1 SGHRS, CDR2 YFSETQ. This CDR3 reads CASSLNRAAGNTEAFF. CDR3 DNA: TGCGCCAGCAGCTTGAATAGGGCAGCTGGGAACACTGAAGCTTTCTTT. The variable domain in full, completed from reference TRBV5-1 and TRBJ1-1, reads KAGVTQTPRYLIKTRGQQVTLSCSPISGHRSVSWYQQTPGQGLQFLFEYFSETQRNKGNFPGRFSGRQFSNSRSEMNVSTLELGDSALYLCASSLNRAAGNTEAFFGQGTRLTVV.

This chain joins TRBV4-3 and TRBJ2-1; the match to TRBD2 covers 12 bases. The CDR3 sequence is 17 residues long. J was trimmed by 9 bases and V by 4 bases; bases with no gene match: 13. CDR1 and CDR2 (germline): LGHNA, YSLEER. CDR3 protein: CASSPIQTSGRGIEQFF. Here the CDR3 DNA reads TGCGCCAGCAGCCCCATACAGACTAGCGGGAGAGGAATTGAGCAGTTCTTC.

The chain employs TRBV28 and TRBJ1-1; TRBD1 aligns across 7 bases. This CDR3 is built from 13 residues. The germline V gene has CDR1 MDHEN and CDR2 SYDVKM. Trimming cost V 9 bases and J 1 base; bases outside gene matches: 5. CDR3 amino acids: CASTGTANTEAFF. The CDR3 DNA sequence: TGTGCCAGTACCGGGACAGCGAACACTGAAGCTTTCTTT.

The J gene is TRBJ1-2, the V gene TRBV6-5; D is unresolved. V was pared by 4 bases and J by 8 bases, with 14 bases between. The CDR3 is 13 residues long. CDR1 and CDR2 (germline): MNHEY, SVGAGI. DNA for the CDR3: TGTGCCAGCAGTTTCACCTCGGATCTGGGCTACACCTTC. Protein: CASSFTSDLGYTF.

Only one count was recorded for this clone. The genes are TRBV5-1 and TRBJ1-2, with TRBD1 identical over 7 bases. V lost 4 bases to trimming and J lost 3 bases; unmatched junction nucleotides: 9. The length of the CDR3 is 15 residues. Germline V CDR1 and CDR2: SGHRS, YFSETQ. CDR3 amino acids: CASSAQGGADYGYTF. DNA for the CDR3: TGCGCCAGCAGCGCCCAAGGGGGCGCTGACTATGGCTACACCTTC.

This chain uses TRBV7-9 with TRBJ2-1; D is perhaps TRBD1 (5 bases). Trimming removed 0 bases at V and 5 bases at J, with 14 bases between. In germline, CDR1 is SEHNR, CDR2 FQNEAQ (reference sequence). CDR3 length equals 16 residues. This CDR3 reads CASSLAPQGNNNEQFF. CDR3 coding DNA: TGTGCCAGCAGCTTAGCTCCCCAGGGTAACAACAATGAGCAGTTCTTC.

This clone was recorded only once. The V gene is TRBV5-1, the J gene TRBJ2-3; tentative D call: TRBD2 (7 bases). Per the germline V gene, CDR1 is SGHRS and CDR2 is YFSETQ. CDR3 length: 14 amino acids. Between the trimmed V and J ends, which lost 7 bases and 2 bases, there was a span of 14 bases. The CDR3 DNA sequence: TGCGCCAGCGGGGGGGCGGGAGCCACAGATACGCAGTATTTT. It encodes CASGGAGATDTQYF.

The V call is TRBV6-5, the J call TRBJ2-1; 9 positions match TRBD2. CDR1 is MNHEY and CDR2 is SVGAGI in the germline V gene. CDR3 size: 14 residues. The junction had 7 bases not matched to a gene; V was cut back by 7 bases and J by 6 bases. This CDR3 reads CASKAGLASNEQFF. The CDR3 DNA sequence: TGTGCCAGCAAGGCGGGACTAGCAAGCAATGAGCAGTTCTTC.

The chain combines TRBV11-1 with TRBJ2-7; no clear D gene. V was shortened by 3 bases and J by 1 base, with 7 bases between the two germline ends. In germline, CDR1 is SGHAT, CDR2 FQDESV (reference sequence). The CDR3 runs to 13 residues. This chain's CDR3 is CASSFLFSYEQYF. The CDR3 DNA sequence: TGTGCCAGCAGCTTTTTGTTTTCCTACGAGCAGTACTTC.

This chain joins TRBV6-5 and TRBJ1-3, with a possible D match to TRBD1 (6 bases). This CDR3 comprises 14 residues. Between the trimmed V and J ends, which lost 6 bases and 2 bases, there was a span of 11 bases. Per germline, CDR1 MNHEY and CDR2 SVGAGI. The CDR3 sequence: CASSQTGAGNTIYF. DNA for the CDR3: TGTGCCAGCAGCCAGACAGGAGCTGGAAACACCATATATTTT.

V is TRBV5-1 and J is TRBJ1-4; 8 bases agree with TRBD1. Germline loops: CDR1 SGHRS, CDR2 YFSETQ. Germline trimming cut 0 bases from V and 7 bases from J; bases unmatched to any gene: 5. This CDR3 is built from 15 residues. CDR3 region: CASSLVTGVGEKLFF. Here the CDR3 DNA reads TGCGCCAGCAGCTTGGTGACAGGGGTGGGTGAAAAACTGTTTTTT.

V is TRBV6-5 and J is TRBJ1-5; 8 bases match TRBD1. The CDR3 has 15 amino acids. Trimming cost V 7 bases and J 1 base; bases outside gene matches: 6. The germline CDR1 and CDR2 sequences are MNHEY and SVGAGI. CDR3 nucleotide sequence: TGTGCCAGCAAGCAACAGGGGGGAAGCAATCAGCCCCAGCATTTT. It codes for CASKQQGGSNQPQHF.

The chain has TRBV11-3 and TRBJ1-6; 8 bases agree with TRBD1. V shed 2 bases, J shed 9 bases, and the junction held 6 bases outside the gene matches. Germline lookup yields CDR1 SGHNT and CDR2 YENEEA. This CDR3 has 15 amino acids. The CDR3 region has the DNA TGTGCCAGCAGCTTAACGGGACAGGAGTCTTCACCCCTCCACTTT. It specifies CASSLTGQESSPLHF.

J is TRBJ2-7 and V is TRBV7-2, with TRBD2 identical over 13 bases. Losses at the gene ends were 8 bases for V and 9 bases for J; bases not matched to a gene: 10. Germline V CDR1 and CDR2: SGHTA, FQGNSA. CDR3 length: 14 amino acids. The DNA of the CDR3 is TGTGCCAGCCGAGCCGGGACTAGCGGGATAAGGCAGTACTTC. This encodes CASRAGTSGIRQYF.

This clone was observed once. The chain carries TRBV10-2 and TRBJ2-7; tentatively, D is TRBD2 (6 bases). The germline gives CDR1 WSHSY, CDR2 SAAADI. The ends were cut back, 2 bases at V and 1 base at J, with 12 bases in the middle. The CDR3 length is 15 residues. CDR3 region: CASSELRLVSYEQYF. As DNA, the CDR3 is TGCGCCAGCAGTGAGCTCAGACTAGTGTCCTACGAGCAGTACTTC.

This chain uses TRBV5-4 with TRBJ1-1; D gene uncertain. The CDR3 length is 13 residues. From germline, CDR1 is SGHNT and CDR2 YYREEE (reference sequence). V dropped 5 bases and J dropped 7 bases, with 15 bases sitting between them. In DNA form, the CDR3 reads TGTGCCAGCAGTCCACACTACACAGATGAAGCTTTCTTT. Encoded protein: CASSPHYTDEAFF.

V gene TRBV19 combines with J gene TRBJ2-1, with 9 positions matching TRBD2. This CDR3 has 13 residues. Germline V gene sequence: CDR1 LNHDA, CDR2 SQIVND (reference sequence). The V segment lost 9 bases and the J segment 8 bases; nucleotides outside the gene matches: 8. The CDR3 nucleotides are TGTGCCAGCAAGGGACTAGCTGGCGATGAGCAGTTCTTC. Protein product: CASKGLAGDEQFF.

This rearrangement joins TRBV11-2 to TRBJ2-7, with 12 bases that match TRBD2. Germline-derived CDR1 and CDR2 are SGHAT and FQNNGV. CDR3 length: 20 amino acids. Trimming cost V 0 bases and J 3 bases; bases outside gene matches: 15. The CDR3 nucleotides read TGTGCCAGCAGCTTAGAGAAATCGGGACTAGCGGGCCCGGGGCTCTACGAGCAGTACTTC. It specifies CASSLEKSGLAGPGLYEQYF.

This chain uses TRBV6-1 with TRBJ1-1, with unresolved D. V lost 3 bases, J lost 8 bases, and 13 bases lay in between. The CDR3 runs to 13 residues. The V gene's germline CDR1 is MNHNS and CDR2 SASEGT. Written as DNA, the CDR3 is TGTGCCAGCAGTGATCCCAGCCCCCCGGAAGCTTTCTTT. This encodes CASSDPSPPEAFF.

This chain links TRBV5-1 with TRBJ2-7; a possible D gene is TRBD2 (6 bases). Germline V gene sequence: CDR1 SGHRS, CDR2 YFSETQ. This CDR3 has 14 residues. Trimming pared 3 bases from V and 3 bases from J, leaving 13 bases between. The CDR3 is CASSSGVPNYEQYF. The DNA of the CDR3 is TGCGCCAGCAGCTCGGGGGTCCCGAACTACGAGCAGTACTTC.

The J gene is TRBJ1-2, the V gene TRBV18, with D unclear. Germline loops: CDR1 KGHSH, CDR2 LQKENI. The CDR3 spans 14 residues. Trimming pared 3 bases from V and 3 bases from J, leaving 11 bases between. CDR3 amino acids: CASSPPHGDYGYTF. The CDR3 nucleotides are TGTGCCAGCTCACCCCCCCACGGAGACTATGGCTACACCTTC.

V usage is TRBV12-5 and J usage is TRBJ1-4; a weak D match, TRBD1 (5 bases). Trimming pared 7 bases from V and 1 base from J, leaving 13 bases between. The CDR3 covers 15 residues. CDR1 and CDR2 from the germline V gene are LGHNT and FRNRAP. The CDR3 here is CASAGGVRTNEKLFF. The CDR3 nucleotides are TGTGCTAGTGCGGGAGGGGTGCGAACTAATGAAAAACTGTTTTTT.

The chain links TRBV6-1 to TRBJ2-3; D is ambiguous. V shed 2 bases and J shed 0 bases, with 6 bases lying between them. This CDR3 contains 14 residues. Germline V CDR1 and CDR2: MNHNS, SASEGT. In DNA form, the CDR3 reads TGTGCCAGCAGTGAAATGGGAAGCACAGATACGCAGTATTTT. Protein product: CASSEMGSTDTQYF.

J is TRBJ1-1 and V is TRBV6-5; D unresolved. V lost 7 bases and J 5 bases, leaving 14 bases between the germline ends. There are 13 residues in the CDR3. CDR1 and CDR2 from the germline V gene are MNHEY and SVGAGI. This chain's CDR3 is CASMREVWTEAFF. Written as DNA, the CDR3 is TGTGCCAGCATGAGGGAGGTGTGGACTGAAGCTTTCTTT.

The rearrangement joins TRBV7-2 to TRBJ2-7; 8 bases fit TRBD2. The V gene's germline CDR1 is SGHTA and CDR2 FQGNSA. Losses at the gene ends were 3 bases for V and 4 bases for J; bases not matched to a gene: 5. This CDR3 has 14 amino acids. The CDR3: CASSFARGGYEQYF. Here the CDR3 DNA reads TGTGCCAGCAGCTTCGCCCGGGGGGGATACGAGCAGTACTTC. The whole variable domain, remainder taken from reference TRBV7-2 and TRBJ2-7, is GAGVSQSPSNKVTEKGKDVELRCDPISGHTALYWYRQSLGQGLEFLIYFQGNSAPDKSGLPSDRFSAERTGGSVSTLTIQRTQQEDSAVYLCASSFARGGYEQYFGPGTRLTVT.